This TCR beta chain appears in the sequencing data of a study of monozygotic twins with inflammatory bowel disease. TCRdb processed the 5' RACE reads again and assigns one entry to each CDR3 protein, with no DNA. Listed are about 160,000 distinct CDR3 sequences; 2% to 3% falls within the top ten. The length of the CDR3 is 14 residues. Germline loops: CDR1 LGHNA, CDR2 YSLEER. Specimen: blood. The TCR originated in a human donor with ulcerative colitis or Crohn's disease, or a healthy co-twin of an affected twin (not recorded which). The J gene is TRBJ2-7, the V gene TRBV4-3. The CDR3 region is CASSQDRGRDEQYF.